This section outlines one TCR beta chain sequence together with its context. What it recognizes is unknown. This CDR3 spans 12 amino acids. Trimming shortened V by 4 bases and J by 9 bases, and 8 bases separated the two germline ends. CDR1 and CDR2 from the germline V gene are SGHNT and YYREEE (reference sequence). Method: immunoSEQ multiplex PCR; TCRdb's copy keeps in-frame clones and lacks some. The sample lists some 140,000 clones, about 88% occurring once. This sample stems from a study of T cell responses to AZD1222 COVID-19 vaccine. Study outcomes and limitations: Spike was spanned by vaccine-associated CD4 TCRs, which were dominant at 160-218 and 743-854. Reportedly, close to half of spike-specific TCRs are directed against unmutated variant regions. Following two doses of AZD1222, Spike-specific TCR breadth and depth rose.

This TCR was recovered from an adult who received the AZD1222 COVID-19 vaccine. J is TRBJ1-6 and V is TRBV5-4; no clear D gene. The sequencing here drew on peripheral blood, taken 28 days after the second AZD1222 dose. The CDR3 nucleotides are TGTGCCAGCAGCGACGTCCGTTCACCCCTCCACTTT. Protein product: CASSDVRSPLHF.